This T cell receptor beta chain was captured by sequencing in a study of blood T cell repertoires in COVID-19 (dated by TCRdb to the early 2020s). Turning to the overall study: Samples covering the acute and convalescent phases of COVID-19 were provided by collaborators in the United States, Italy and Spain. Sample metadata almost always included a de-identified subject ID, COVID-19 status, age in years and sex. The prospective study material was composed of cDNA or gDNA derived from T cells, B-cell-depleted T cells, or PBMCs. The samples were drawn from the first 160 participants of the ongoing ImmuneRACE study and from 1,254 subjects provided by 6 global collaborators. The repertoires were released in a freely available public database meant as a resource for research on the immune response to SARS-CoV-2. Where HLA class I and class II types were available, the types were taken from metadata supplied by the sample provider, not from assay-based typing. Subjects who had been exposed to COVID-19, were actively infected with it, or had recovered from it provided the deeply sampled blood TCRbeta repertoires that made up the dataset.

Results and caveats for the whole study, not just this receptor: How much clinical and demographic metadata was included differed by source and by participant, and the metadata was provided uncurated.

Taken from the germline V gene, the CDR1 and CDR2 loops are MDHEN and SYDVKM. The V end gives up 8 bases and the J end 6 bases, leaving 10 bases in the junction not matched to a gene. The CDR3 holds 14 amino acids from the cysteine to the phenylalanine. The CDR3 DNA has 42 bases and is translated from base 1. Of note for this clone: Its target antigen remains unknown. No much larger clone is present one base from it, and per-base qualities are unavailable.

The immunoSEQ Assay, a bias-controlled multiplex PCR, was used to amplify TCRbeta CDR3 regions from genomic DNA. On the study's bioinformatics: The number of nucleated cells in each sample was estimated by amplification of reference gene primers within the assay. To quantify the absolute abundance of each unique TCRbeta CDR3 rearrangement, sequence reads were collapsed and filtered. For each sample, productive Simpson clonality was calculated by taking the square root of Simpson's diversity index across productive rearrangements. TCRdb holds this immuneACCESS table with in-frame rearrangements only. Some clones are missing; in checked studies, unresolved V genes explain under half, and the rest has no known cause. V and J calls plus clone size are reproduced from that table; the DNA served to infer D and trimming. The sample table records some 80,000 clones; around nine tenths of these occur just once. Of the sample, 18% falls within the top ten clones.

Each collaborating institution followed its own protocols to collect whole blood in K2EDTA tubes. Collaborator samples were shipped for TCRbeta analysis as frozen whole blood, isolated PBMCs, or DNA extracted from either sample type. The sample consisted of peripheral blood. This receptor was taken from a human donor in a cohort sampled during active COVID-19. This chain is built from TRBV28 and TRBJ1-5, with 7 bases aligning to TRBD1. In nucleotides, the sequence is TGTGCCAGCGGCAGGACAGGCGGCGGTCAGCCCCAGCATTTT. Translated, it reads CASGRTGGGQPQHF.